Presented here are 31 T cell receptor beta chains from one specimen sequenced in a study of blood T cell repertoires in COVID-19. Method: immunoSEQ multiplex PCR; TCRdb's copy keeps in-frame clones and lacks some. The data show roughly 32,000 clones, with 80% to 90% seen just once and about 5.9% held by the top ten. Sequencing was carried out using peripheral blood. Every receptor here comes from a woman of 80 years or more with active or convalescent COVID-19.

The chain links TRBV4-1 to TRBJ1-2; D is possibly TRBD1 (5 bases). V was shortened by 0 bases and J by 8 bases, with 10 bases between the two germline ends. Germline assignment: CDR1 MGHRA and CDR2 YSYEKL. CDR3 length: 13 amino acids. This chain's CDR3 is CASSQEWGSGYTF. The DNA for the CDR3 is TGCGCCAGCAGCCAAGAGTGGGGCTCAGGCTACACCTTC.

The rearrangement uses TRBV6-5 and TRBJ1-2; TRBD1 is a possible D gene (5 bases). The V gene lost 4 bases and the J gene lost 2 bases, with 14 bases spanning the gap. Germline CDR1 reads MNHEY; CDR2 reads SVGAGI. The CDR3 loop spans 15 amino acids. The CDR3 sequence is CASSSQGGPNYGYTF. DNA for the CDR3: TGTGCCAGCAGTTCCCAGGGTGGCCCGAACTATGGCTACACCTTC.

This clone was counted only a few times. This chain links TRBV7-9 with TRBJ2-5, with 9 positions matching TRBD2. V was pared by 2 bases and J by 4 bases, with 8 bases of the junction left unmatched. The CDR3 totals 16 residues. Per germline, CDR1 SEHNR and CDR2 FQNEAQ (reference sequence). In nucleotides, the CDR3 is TGTGCCAGCAGCTTAAGAGTAGGGACTAGCCTAGAGACCCAGTACTTC. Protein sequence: CASSLRVGTSLETQYF.

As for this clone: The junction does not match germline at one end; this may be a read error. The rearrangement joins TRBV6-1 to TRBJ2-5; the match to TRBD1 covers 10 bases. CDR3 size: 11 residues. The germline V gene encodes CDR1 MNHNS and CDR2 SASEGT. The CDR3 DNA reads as TGTGCCAGCAGTGACGGGACAGGGGCGGACTTC. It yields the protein CASSDGTGADF.

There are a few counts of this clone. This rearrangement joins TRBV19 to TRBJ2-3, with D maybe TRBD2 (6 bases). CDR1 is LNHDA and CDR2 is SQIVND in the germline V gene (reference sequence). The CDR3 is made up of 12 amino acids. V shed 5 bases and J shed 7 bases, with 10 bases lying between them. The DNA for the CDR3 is TGTGCCAGTAGTCCGACTAGGTATACGCAGTATTTT. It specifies CASSPTRYTQYF.

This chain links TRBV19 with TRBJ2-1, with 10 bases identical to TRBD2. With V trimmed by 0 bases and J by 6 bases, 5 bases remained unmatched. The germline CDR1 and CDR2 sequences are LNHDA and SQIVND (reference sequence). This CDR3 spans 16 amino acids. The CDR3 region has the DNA TGTGCCAGTAGTATAGATCCTAGCGGGGGTTCCAATGAGCAGTTCTTC. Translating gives CASSIDPSGGSNEQFF.

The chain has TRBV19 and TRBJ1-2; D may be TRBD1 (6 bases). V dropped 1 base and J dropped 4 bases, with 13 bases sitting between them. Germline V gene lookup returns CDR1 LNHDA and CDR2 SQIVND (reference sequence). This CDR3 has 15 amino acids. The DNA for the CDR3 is TGTGCCAGTAGTATAGGGACAGAGAAGGTCTATGGCTACACCTTC. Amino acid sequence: CASSIGTEKVYGYTF. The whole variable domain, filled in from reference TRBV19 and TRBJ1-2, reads DGGITQSPKYLFRKEGQNVTLSCEQNLNHDAMYWYRQDPGQGLRLIYYSQIVNDFQKGDIAEGYSVSREKKESFPLTVTSAQKNPTAFYLCASSIGTEKVYGYTFGSGTRLTVV.

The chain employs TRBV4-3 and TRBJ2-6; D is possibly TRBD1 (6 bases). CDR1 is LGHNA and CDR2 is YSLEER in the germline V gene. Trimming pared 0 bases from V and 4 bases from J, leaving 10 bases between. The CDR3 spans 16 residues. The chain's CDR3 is CASSQDSGAGANVLTF. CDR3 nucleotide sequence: TGCGCCAGCAGCCAAGATTCAGGGGCCGGGGCCAACGTCCTGACTTTC.

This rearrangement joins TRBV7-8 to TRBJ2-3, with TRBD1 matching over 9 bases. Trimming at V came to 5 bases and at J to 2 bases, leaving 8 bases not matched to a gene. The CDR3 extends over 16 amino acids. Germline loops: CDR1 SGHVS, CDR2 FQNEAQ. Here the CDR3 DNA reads TGTGCCAGCAGCCCCGGGACAGGGATCAACACAGATACGCAGTATTTT. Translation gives CASSPGTGINTDTQYF.

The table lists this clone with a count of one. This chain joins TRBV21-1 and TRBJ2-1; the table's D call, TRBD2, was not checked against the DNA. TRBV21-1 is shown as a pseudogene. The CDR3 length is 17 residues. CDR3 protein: CASSGLAGGPSYNEQFF. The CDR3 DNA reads TGTGCCAGCAGCGGACTAGCGGGAGGCCCAAGCTACAATGAGCAGTTCTTC.

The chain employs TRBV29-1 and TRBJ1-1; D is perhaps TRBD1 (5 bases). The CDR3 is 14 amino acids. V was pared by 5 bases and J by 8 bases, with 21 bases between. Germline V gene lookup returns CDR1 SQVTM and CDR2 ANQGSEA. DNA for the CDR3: TGCAGCGTTTCCACCTCTCCAGGGTCCGGGGAAGCTTTCTTT. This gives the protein CSVSTSPGSGEAFF.

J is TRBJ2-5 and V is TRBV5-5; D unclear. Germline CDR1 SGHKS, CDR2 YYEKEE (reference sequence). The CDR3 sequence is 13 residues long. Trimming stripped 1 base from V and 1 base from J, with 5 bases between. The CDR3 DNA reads TGTGCCAGCAGCTTGTCGAGCCAAGAGACCCAGTACTTC. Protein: CASSLSSQETQYF.

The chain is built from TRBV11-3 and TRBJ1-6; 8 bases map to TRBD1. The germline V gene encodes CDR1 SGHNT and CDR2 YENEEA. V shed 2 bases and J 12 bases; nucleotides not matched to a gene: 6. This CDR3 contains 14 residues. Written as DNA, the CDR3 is TGTGCCAGCAGCTTACAGGGGGCGCGCGAACCCCTCCACTTT. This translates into CASSLQGAREPLHF. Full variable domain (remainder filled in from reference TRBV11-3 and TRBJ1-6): EAGVVQSPRYKIIEKKQPVAFWCNPISGHNTLYWYLQNLGQGPELLIRYENEEAVDDSQLPKDRFSAERLKGVDSTLKIQPAELGDSAVYLCASSLQGAREPLHFGNGTRLTVT.

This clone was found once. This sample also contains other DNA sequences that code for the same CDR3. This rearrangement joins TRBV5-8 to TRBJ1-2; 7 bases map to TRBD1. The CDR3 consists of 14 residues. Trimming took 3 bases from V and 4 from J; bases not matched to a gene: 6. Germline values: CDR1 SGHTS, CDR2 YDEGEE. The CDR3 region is CASSSGTASYGYTF. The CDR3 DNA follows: TGTGCCAGCAGCTCCGGGACAGCCAGCTATGGCTACACCTTC. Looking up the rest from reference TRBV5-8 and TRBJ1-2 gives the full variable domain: EAGVTQSPTHLIKTRGQQATLRCSPISGHTSVYWYQQALGLGLQFLLWYDEGEERNRGNFPPRFSGRQFPNYSSELNVNALELEDSALYLCASSSGTASYGYTFGSGTRLTVV.

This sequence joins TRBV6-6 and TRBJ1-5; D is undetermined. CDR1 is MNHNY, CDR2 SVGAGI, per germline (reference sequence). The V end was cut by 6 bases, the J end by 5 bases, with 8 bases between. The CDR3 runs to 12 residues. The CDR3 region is CASRDSDQPQHF. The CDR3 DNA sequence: TGTGCCAGCAGAGACTCAGATCAGCCCCAGCATTTT.

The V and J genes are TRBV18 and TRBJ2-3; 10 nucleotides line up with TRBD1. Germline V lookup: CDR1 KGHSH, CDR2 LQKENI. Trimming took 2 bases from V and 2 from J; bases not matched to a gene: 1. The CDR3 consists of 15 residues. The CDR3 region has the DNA TGTGCCAGCTCACCAGGGACAGGGGCCACAGATACGCAGTATTTT. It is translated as CASSPGTGATDTQYF.

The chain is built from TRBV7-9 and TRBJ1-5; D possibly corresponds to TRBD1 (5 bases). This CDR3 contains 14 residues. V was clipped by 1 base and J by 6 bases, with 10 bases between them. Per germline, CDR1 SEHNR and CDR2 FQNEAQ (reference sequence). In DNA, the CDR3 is TGTGCCAGCAGCTTAGGCAGGGAGGGTCAGCCCCAGCATTTT. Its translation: CASSLGREGQPQHF.

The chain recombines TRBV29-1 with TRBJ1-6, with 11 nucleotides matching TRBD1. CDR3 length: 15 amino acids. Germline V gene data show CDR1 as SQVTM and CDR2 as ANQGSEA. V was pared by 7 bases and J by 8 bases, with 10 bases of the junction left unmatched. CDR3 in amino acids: CSAKKGTGGDSPLHF. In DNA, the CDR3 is TGCAGCGCCAAAAAAGGGACAGGGGGGGATTCACCCCTCCACTTT.

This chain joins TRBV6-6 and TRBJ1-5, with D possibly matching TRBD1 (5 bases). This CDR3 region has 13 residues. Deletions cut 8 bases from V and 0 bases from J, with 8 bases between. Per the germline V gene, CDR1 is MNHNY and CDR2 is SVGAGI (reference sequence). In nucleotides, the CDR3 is TGTGCCAGCGACAGAAATAGCAATCAGCCCCAGCATTTT. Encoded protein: CASDRNSNQPQHF.

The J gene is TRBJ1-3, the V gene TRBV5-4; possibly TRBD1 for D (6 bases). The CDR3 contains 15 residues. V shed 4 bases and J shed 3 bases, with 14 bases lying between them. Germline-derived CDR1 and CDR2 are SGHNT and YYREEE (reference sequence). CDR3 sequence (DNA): TGTGCCAGCAGCCTGACAGGCGCTTTTGGAAACACCATATATTTT. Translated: CASSLTGAFGNTIYF.

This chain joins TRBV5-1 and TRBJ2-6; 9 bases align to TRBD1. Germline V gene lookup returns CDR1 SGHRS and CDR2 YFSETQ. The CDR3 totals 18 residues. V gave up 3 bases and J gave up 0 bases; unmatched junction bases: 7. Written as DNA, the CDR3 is TGCGCCAGCAGCTCCGGACAGGGGACCTTCTCTGGGGCCAACGTCCTGACTTTC. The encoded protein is CASSSGQGTFSGANVLTF.

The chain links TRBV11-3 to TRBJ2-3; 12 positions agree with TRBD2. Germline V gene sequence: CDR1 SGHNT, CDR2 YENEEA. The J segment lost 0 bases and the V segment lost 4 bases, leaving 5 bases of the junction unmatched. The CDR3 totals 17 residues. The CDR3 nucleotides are TGTGCCAGCAGCTCCCTGGGGACTAGCGGGAGCACAGATACGCAGTATTTT. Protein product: CASSSLGTSGSTDTQYF. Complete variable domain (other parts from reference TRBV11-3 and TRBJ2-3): EAGVVQSPRYKIIEKKQPVAFWCNPISGHNTLYWYLQNLGQGPELLIRYENEEAVDDSQLPKDRFSAERLKGVDSTLKIQPAELGDSAVYLCASSSLGTSGSTDTQYFGPGTRLTVL.

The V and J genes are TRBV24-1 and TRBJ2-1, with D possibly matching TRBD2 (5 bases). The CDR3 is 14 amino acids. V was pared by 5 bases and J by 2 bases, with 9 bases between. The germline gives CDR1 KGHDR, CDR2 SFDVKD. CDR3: CATSVSEAYNEQFF. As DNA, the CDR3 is TGTGCCACCAGTGTTAGCGAGGCCTACAATGAGCAGTTCTTC.

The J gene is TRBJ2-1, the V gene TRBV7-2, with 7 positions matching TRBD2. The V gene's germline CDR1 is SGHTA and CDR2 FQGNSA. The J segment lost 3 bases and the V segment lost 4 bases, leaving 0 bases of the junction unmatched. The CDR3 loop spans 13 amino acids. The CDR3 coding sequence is TGTGCCAGCAGCTGGACTAGCTACAATGAGCAGTTCTTC. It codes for CASSWTSYNEQFF.

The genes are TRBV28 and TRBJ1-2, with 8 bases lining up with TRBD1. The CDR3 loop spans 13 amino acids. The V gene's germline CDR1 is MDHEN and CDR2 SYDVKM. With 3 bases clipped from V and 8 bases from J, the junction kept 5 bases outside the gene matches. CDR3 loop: CASSFRTGYGYTF. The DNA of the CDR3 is TGTGCCAGCAGTTTTAGGACAGGGTACGGCTACACCTTC.

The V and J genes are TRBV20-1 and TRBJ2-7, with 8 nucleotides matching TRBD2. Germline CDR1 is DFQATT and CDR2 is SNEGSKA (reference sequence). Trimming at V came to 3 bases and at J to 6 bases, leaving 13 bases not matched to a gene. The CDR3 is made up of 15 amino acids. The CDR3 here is CSASSPGGLQVEQYF. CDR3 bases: TGCAGTGCTAGTTCTCCGGGGGGGCTCCAAGTCGAGCAGTACTTC.

In DNA form, the CDR3 reads TGTGCCAGCAGTGACAGGGCCTACGAGCAGTACTTC. This translates into CASSDRAYEQYF. The chain recombines TRBV2 with TRBJ2-7; D may be TRBD1 (5 bases). Trimming took 3 bases from V and 2 from J, leaving 5 bases between them. Germline CDR1 is SNHLY and CDR2 is FYNNEI. The CDR3 totals 12 residues.

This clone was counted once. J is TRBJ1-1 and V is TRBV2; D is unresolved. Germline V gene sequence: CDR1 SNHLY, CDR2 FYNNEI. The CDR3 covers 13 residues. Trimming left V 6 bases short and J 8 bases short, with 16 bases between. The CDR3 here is CASRKETTAEAFF. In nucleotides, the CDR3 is TGTGCCAGCAGAAAAGAGACAACTGCAGAAGCTTTCTTT.

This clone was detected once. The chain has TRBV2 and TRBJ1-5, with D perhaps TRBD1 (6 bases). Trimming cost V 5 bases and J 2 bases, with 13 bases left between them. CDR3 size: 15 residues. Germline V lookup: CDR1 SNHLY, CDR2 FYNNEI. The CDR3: CASSPGTLGNQPQHF. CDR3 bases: TGTGCCAGCAGTCCCGGGACACTTGGCAATCAGCCCCAGCATTTT.

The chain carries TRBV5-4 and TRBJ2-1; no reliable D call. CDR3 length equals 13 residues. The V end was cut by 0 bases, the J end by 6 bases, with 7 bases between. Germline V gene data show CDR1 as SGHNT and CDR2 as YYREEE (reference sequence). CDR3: CASSLGSSNEQFF. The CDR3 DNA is TGTGCCAGCAGCTTGGGGAGCAGCAATGAGCAGTTCTTC.

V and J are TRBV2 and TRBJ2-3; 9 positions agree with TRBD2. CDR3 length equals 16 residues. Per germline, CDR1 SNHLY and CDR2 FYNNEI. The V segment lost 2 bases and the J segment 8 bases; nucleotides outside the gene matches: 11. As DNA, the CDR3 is TGTGCCAGCAGTGAATCAAGCGGGAGGAGCTTCGGTACGCAGTATTTT. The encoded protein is CASSESSGRSFGTQYF.